The following is a T cell receptor (beta chain) sequence with its context. Its antigen is not identified. The data were obtained in a study of T-cell reconstitution after alpha-beta-depleted transplantation in children. It was with unique molecular identifiers that the TCRbeta library was prepared. TCRdb recomputed calls from the PCR reads with MiXCR, one row per CDR3 protein. Of approximately 500,000 distinct CDR3 sequences listed, roughly a tenth are singletons. Regarding the study as a whole: At around two months after transplant, the alpha-beta T cells were reportedly derived from several hundred expanded clones that came from non-depleted graft cells. One year after transplant, T-cell counts and diversity came mostly from newly produced T cells.

The receptor was derived from a child younger than 10 with inherited bone marrow failure, due to receive a stem cell transplant. Sequences were derived from PBMCs, sampled before TCRalphabeta/CD19-depleted stem cell transplant.

The CDR3 sequence: CASSRSVAGAVYEQYF. The CDR3 DNA reads TGTGCCAGCAGTCGGAGCGTAGCGGGAGCGGTCTACGAGCAGTACTTC. This chain uses TRBV6-1 with TRBJ2-7; TRBD2 aligns across 9 bases. Germline CDR1 and CDR2: MNHNS and SASEGT. The CDR3 has 16 amino acids. J was trimmed by 3 bases and V by 5 bases; bases with no gene match: 11.